This TCR beta chain was sequenced for a study of OX40 agonist ivuxolimab in advanced cancers. Overall study context: Three partial responders included one hepatocellular carcinoma patient and two cutaneous melanoma patients.

The data were produced by immunoSEQ multiplex PCR, yet TCRdb's version contains in-frame clones alone and is incomplete. The sample has tens of thousands of clones, around four fifths seen once. Sequences were derived from CD4+ or CD8+ T cells sorted from blood, sampled in a trial of the OX40 agonist ivuxolimab. The source is an adult with an advanced solid tumor such as melanoma, head and neck, liver or kidney cancer.

The CDR3, as DNA: TGTGCCTTAAGGGGGACCCAGTACTTC. Translated, it gives CALRGTQYF. V and J are TRBV6-1 and TRBJ2-5; tentative D call: TRBD1 (5 bases). CDR1 is MNHNS and CDR2 is SASEGT in the germline V gene. The CDR3 has 9 residues. V lost 11 bases, J lost 7 bases, and 8 bases lay in between.